Shown below are 30 T cell receptor beta chains from a single sample sequenced in a study of T cell changes during pregnancy in multiple sclerosis. Method: immunoSEQ multiplex PCR; TCRdb's copy keeps in-frame clones and lacks some. The table shows roughly 100,000 clones, with approximately 90% occurring only once. The sample in question was peripheral blood, obtained in the second trimester of pregnancy. The receptor source for this set is a female donor in good health, enrolled as a control in a pregnancy study.

CDR3: CASSSRQGLLREQYF. The CDR3 DNA sequence: TGTGCCAGCAGTTCACGACAGGGGCTCCTACGCGAGCAGTACTTC. The chain is built from TRBV28 and TRBJ2-7; 8 bases match TRBD1. V dropped 4 bases and J dropped 6; count of bases not matched to a gene: 11. Germline V gene sequence: CDR1 MDHEN, CDR2 SYDVKM. The CDR3 runs to 15 residues.

The chain joins TRBV15 to TRBJ2-5; D unresolved. V lost 5 bases to trimming and J lost 4 bases, with 14 bases between them. This CDR3 contains 14 residues. Germline V gene sequence: CDR1 LNHNV, CDR2 YYDKDF (reference sequence). CDR3 loop: CATSLHTSGETQYF. Here the CDR3 DNA reads TGTGCCACCAGCCTACATACTTCGGGAGAGACCCAGTACTTC.

The rearrangement joins TRBV5-1 to TRBJ2-7; perhaps TRBD1 as D (6 bases). The CDR3 extends over 15 amino acids. Germline CDR1 reads SGHRS; CDR2 reads YFSETQ. Trimming cost V 1 base and J 5 bases, with 16 bases left between them. CDR3 protein: CASSLKTGGLHEQYF. CDR3 nucleotide sequence: TGCGCCAGCAGCTTGAAGACAGGAGGTCTACACGAGCAGTACTTC.

The CDR3 reads CASSLAGGTYNEQFF. The CDR3 nucleotides are TGTGCCAGCAGCTTAGCGGGCGGGACCTACAATGAGCAGTTCTTC. The chain carries TRBV7-2 and TRBJ2-1; D is possibly TRBD2 (6 bases). CDR1 is SGHTA, CDR2 FQGNSA, per germline. This CDR3 region has 15 residues. V was clipped by 0 bases and J by 2 bases, with 8 bases between them.

In its sample, this clone was seen once. The chain links TRBV28 to TRBJ1-1; a possible D gene is TRBD1 (5 bases). CDR1 MDHEN and CDR2 SYDVKM come from the germline V gene. The CDR3 is 16 residues long. V lost 1 base, J lost 0 bases, and 12 bases lay in between. The CDR3 is CASSLSSLGVNTEAFF. CDR3 sequence (DNA): TGTGCCAGCAGTTTATCGAGCCTAGGGGTGAACACTGAAGCTTTCTTT.

CDR3 nucleotide sequence: TGTGCCAGCAGCGGGGGGTGGTACCAAGAGACCCAGTACTTC. It codes for CASSGGWYQETQYF. The chain carries TRBV11-2 and TRBJ2-5, with D possibly being TRBD2 (6 bases). The CDR3 is 14 amino acids. Germline-derived CDR1 and CDR2 are SGHAT and FQNNGV. Trimming shortened V by 5 bases and J by 0 bases, and 10 bases separated the two germline ends.

This clone was recorded only once. The chain links TRBV30 to TRBJ2-5; 8 bases align to TRBD1. V dropped 4 bases and J dropped 7; count of bases not matched to a gene: 11. This CDR3 spans 14 amino acids. Per the germline V gene, CDR1 is GTSNPN and CDR2 is SVGIG (reference sequence). The CDR3 region has the DNA TGTGCCTGGAAGCCAAACCAGGGGGCCGGGACCCAGTACTTC. Translating it yields CAWKPNQGAGTQYF.

The chain carries TRBV18 and TRBJ2-5; D remains unclear. Trimming took off 2 bases at V and 1 base at J, with 11 bases between the two ends. Per germline, CDR1 KGHSH and CDR2 LQKENI. The CDR3 contains 15 residues. The CDR3 sequence is CASSPTTGTQETQYF. CDR3 in DNA: TGTGCCAGCTCACCAACCACCGGTACCCAAGAGACCCAGTACTTC.

The rearrangement joins TRBV19 to TRBJ1-5; weak D call: TRBD1 (5 bases). Germline CDR1 reads LNHDA; CDR2 reads SQIVND (reference sequence). There are 14 residues in the CDR3. The V end was cut by 1 base, the J end by 9 bases, with 13 bases between. The CDR3 region has the DNA TGTGCCAGTAGTATAGTAGGGGTGAGGCGGCCCCAGCATTTT. It encodes CASSIVGVRRPQHF. The full variable domain, in which reference TRBV19 and TRBJ1-5 provide the parts outside the CDR3, is DGGITQSPKYLFRKEGQNVTLSCEQNLNHDAMYWYRQDPGQGLRLIYYSQIVNDFQKGDIAEGYSVSREKKESFPLTVTSAQKNPTAFYLCASSIVGVRRPQHFGDGTRLSIL.

This chain connects TRBV14 to TRBJ1-1; D not certain. The CDR3 has 14 amino acids. The ends were cut back, 0 bases at V and 5 bases at J, with 10 bases in the middle. The germline CDR1 and CDR2 sequences are SGHDN and FVKESK. Written as DNA, the CDR3 is TGTGCCAGCAGCCAAGATGTCCGGGGTACTGAAGCTTTCTTT. This gives the protein CASSQDVRGTEAFF.

The chain employs TRBV25-1 and TRBJ2-5; D is perhaps TRBD2 (6 bases). The V gene lost 5 bases and the J gene lost 7 bases, with 11 bases spanning the gap. This CDR3 is built from 12 residues. The germline V gene has CDR1 MGHDK and CDR2 SYGVNS. The CDR3 protein is CASSLGSPTQYF. The CDR3 DNA reads TGTGCCAGCAGTCTCGGGAGTCCGACCCAGTACTTC. The full variable domain, rest sourced from reference TRBV25-1 and TRBJ2-5, is EADIYQTPRYLVIGTGKKITLECSQTMGHDKMYWYQQDPGMELHLIHYSYGVNSTEKGDLSSESTVSRIRTEHFPLTLESARPSHTSQYLCASSLGSPTQYFGPGTRLLVL.

This chain links TRBV5-6 with TRBJ2-5, with TRBD2 identical over 11 bases. The CDR3 loop spans 14 amino acids. J gave up 5 bases and V 4 bases, and 4 bases lay outside the gene matches. Germline CDR1 and CDR2: SGHDT and YYEEEE. In nucleotides, the CDR3 is TGTGCCAGCAGCCCTAGCGGGGGGCCTGAGACCCAGTACTTC. This translates into CASSPSGGPETQYF.

The V and J genes are TRBV19 and TRBJ1-5; D may be TRBD1 (6 bases). Germline loops: CDR1 LNHDA, CDR2 SQIVND (reference sequence). This CDR3 has 15 residues. Trimming removed 1 base from V and 6 bases from J, with 13 bases in between. Here the CDR3 DNA reads TGTGCCAGTAGTATAGGGGACACCCTTATTCAGCCCCAGCATTTT. The encoded protein is CASSIGDTLIQPQHF.

This chain connects TRBV28 to TRBJ1-4, with 9 bases fitting TRBD1. Trimming at V came to 4 bases and at J to 7 bases, leaving 16 bases not matched to a gene. The CDR3 extends over 18 amino acids. Germline loops: CDR1 MDHEN, CDR2 SYDVKM. The CDR3, as DNA: TGTGCCAGCAGTTCCCCCGGGACAGGGAAGGTTTGGGGTGAAAAACTGTTTTTT. Residues: CASSSPGTGKVWGEKLFF.

This rearrangement joins TRBV9 to TRBJ2-3; 7 bases map to TRBD2. The V gene end was trimmed by 4 bases and the J gene end by 1 base; junction bases not matched to a gene: 9. CDR3 length: 16 residues. CDR1 is SGDLS and CDR2 is YYNGEE in the germline V gene. In DNA form, the CDR3 reads TGTGCCAGCAGCTTCCTGGGTGCGGGGGGCACAGATACGCAGTATTTT. It translates to CASSFLGAGGTDTQYF.

The chain combines TRBV6-5 with TRBJ1-4; D is undetermined. The V end was cut by 9 bases, the J end by 10 bases, with 18 bases between. Germline assignment: CDR1 MNHEY and CDR2 SVGAGI. This CDR3 is 13 amino acids long. CDR3 in amino acids: CASRGQGGGKLFF. The CDR3 DNA reads as TGTGCCAGTCGCGGGCAAGGTGGAGGAAAACTGTTTTTT.

The chain employs TRBV6-1 and TRBJ1-2; 9 bases map to TRBD1. With 2 bases clipped from V and 5 bases from J, the junction kept 6 bases outside the gene matches. From germline, CDR1 is MNHNS and CDR2 SASEGT. This CDR3 is 15 amino acids long. The CDR3 DNA reads TGTGCCAGCAGTGAATCGGGACAGGGAGGATATGGCTACACCTTC. Translation gives CASSESGQGGYGYTF.

V and J are TRBV18 and TRBJ2-3; perhaps TRBD2 as D (5 bases). Trimming pared 3 bases from V and 1 base from J, leaving 14 bases between. The CDR3 contains 16 residues. Germline V CDR1 and CDR2: KGHSH, LQKENI. Written as DNA, the CDR3 is TGTGCCAGCTCACCGAGGGCCCGGTTCGGCACAGATACGCAGTATTTT. Protein sequence: CASSPRARFGTDTQYF.

This chain links TRBV27 with TRBJ1-1; 7 bases fit TRBD1. Losses at the gene ends were 3 bases for V and 4 bases for J; bases not matched to a gene: 11. This CDR3 is built from 16 residues. Germline values: CDR1 MNHEY, CDR2 SMNVEV (reference sequence). The CDR3 DNA is TGTGCCAGCAGTTTTATTCCAGGGGGGCAATTCACTGAAGCTTTCTTT. It codes for CASSFIPGGQFTEAFF.

This clone was detected once. As DNA, the CDR3 is TGTGCCAGCAGTTTGAGGGGGACGGACACTGAAGCTTTCTTT. It yields the protein CASSLRGTDTEAFF. The V gene is TRBV6-5, the J gene TRBJ1-1; D might be TRBD1 (6 bases). Trimming removed 4 bases from V and 3 bases from J, with 12 bases in between. The CDR3 spans 14 residues. Per germline, CDR1 MNHEY and CDR2 SVGAGI.

The J gene is TRBJ2-1, the V gene TRBV9, with 8 bases aligning to TRBD2. Germline lookup yields CDR1 SGDLS and CDR2 YYNGEE. Trimming took 4 bases from V and 0 from J; bases not matched to a gene: 6. The CDR3 is 16 amino acids. In DNA form, the CDR3 reads TGTGCCAGCAGCCCCCGGGGGGGCATCTCCTACAATGAGCAGTTCTTC. It codes for CASSPRGGISYNEQFF. Full variable domain (rest looked up from reference TRBV9 and TRBJ2-1): DSGVTQTPKHLITATGQRVTLRCSPRSGDLSVYWYQQSLDQGLQFLIQYYNGEERAKGNILERFSAQQFPDLHSELNLSSLELGDSALYFCASSPRGGISYNEQFFGPGTRLTVL.

The gene calls are TRBV5-1 and TRBJ2-3; D is undetermined. Deletions cut 0 bases from V and 6 bases from J, with 11 bases between. CDR1 and CDR2 from the germline V gene are SGHRS and YFSETQ. The CDR3 length is 14 residues. In DNA, the CDR3 is TGCGCCAGCAGCTTGGTATCCTACGGGGATACGCAGTATTTT. It encodes CASSLVSYGDTQYF.

This chain links TRBV11-2 with TRBJ2-2, with D tentatively TRBD1 (5 bases). Germline CDR1 SGHAT, CDR2 FQNNGV. With 1 base removed from V and 7 bases from J, the gap between germline ends came to 7 bases. The CDR3 is 13 residues long. The CDR3 loop is CASSLGQNGELFF. The CDR3 DNA is TGTGCCAGCAGCTTAGGACAGAACGGGGAGCTGTTTTTT.

J is TRBJ1-4 and V is TRBV5-1, with TRBD1 as a possible D gene (6 bases). Germline CDR1 SGHRS, CDR2 YFSETQ. The CDR3 is 16 amino acids. V gave up 4 bases and J gave up 4 bases, with 17 bases separating them. Here the CDR3 reads CASSRNRASYNEKLFF. The CDR3 nucleotides are TGCGCCAGCAGCCGAAACAGGGCTTCCTATAATGAAAAACTGTTTTTT.

This clone was seen once. This sequence joins TRBV30 and TRBJ1-5; D might be TRBD1 (5 bases). V was shortened by 0 bases and J by 3 bases, with 9 bases between the two germline ends. Looked up from germline, CDR1 is GTSNPN and CDR2 is SVGIG (reference sequence). This CDR3 has 14 residues. CDR3 sequence (DNA): TGTGCCTGGAGTGTGGGGGGGGACAATCAGCCCCAGCATTTT. It yields the protein CAWSVGGDNQPQHF.

The V gene is TRBV11-2, the J gene TRBJ1-1, with D possibly being TRBD1 (6 bases). The CDR3 has 13 residues. Trimming removed 5 bases from V and 3 bases from J, with 10 bases in between. Looked up from germline, CDR1 is SGHAT and CDR2 is FQNNGV. The chain's CDR3 is CASSKGGYTEAFF. The CDR3 DNA reads as TGTGCCAGCAGCAAGGGGGGGTACACTGAAGCTTTCTTT.

This clone was picked up one time. This rearrangement joins TRBV5-1 to TRBJ2-1, with D perhaps matching TRBD1 (5 bases). Germline CDR1 reads SGHRS; CDR2 reads YFSETQ. V was clipped by 0 bases and J by 10 bases, with 14 bases between them. The CDR3 covers 14 residues. The CDR3 loop reads CASSLAVEAGEQFF. As DNA, the CDR3 is TGCGCCAGCAGCTTGGCCGTCGAGGCAGGGGAGCAGTTCTTC.

The V call is TRBV4-1, the J call TRBJ2-5; D possibly corresponds to TRBD2 (5 bases). The V end lost 1 base, the J end lost 1 base, and 7 bases lay between the germline ends. Germline-derived CDR1 and CDR2 are MGHRA and YSYEKL. This CDR3 spans 14 amino acids. Written as DNA, the CDR3 is TGCGCCAGCAGCCAAGTGGGAGTCCAAGAGACCCAGTACTTC. This encodes CASSQVGVQETQYF.

The rearrangement joins TRBV7-9 to TRBJ1-3; 7 nucleotides line up with TRBD1. The germline V gene encodes CDR1 SEHNR and CDR2 FQNEAQ (reference sequence). The junction had 11 bases not matched to a gene; V was cut back by 7 bases and J by 2 bases. The CDR3 is 16 residues long. The CDR3 loop reads CASTPQGRMAGNTIYF. CDR3 DNA sequence: TGTGCCAGCACCCCACAGGGGAGGATGGCTGGAAACACCATATATTTT.

The rearrangement uses TRBV9 and TRBJ2-1; D is uncertain. The length of the CDR3 is 13 residues. The V gene lost 3 bases and the J gene lost 6 bases, with 10 bases spanning the gap. Per the germline V gene, CDR1 is SGDLS and CDR2 is YYNGEE. The CDR3 region is CASSAVSGNEQFF. The CDR3 DNA reads TGTGCCAGCAGCGCGGTTTCTGGCAATGAGCAGTTCTTC.